In its sample, the clone carrying this TCR beta chain was seen a few times. Just one base apart from a much larger clone, this may be a read error. The CDR3 end shows no conserved phenylalanine or tryptophan, and so a read error is likely. This sample was included in a study of glioma-infiltrating T cells. Germline assignment: CDR1 MNHEY and CDR2 SVGEGT. The CDR3 is 15 residues long. With V trimmed by 6 bases and J by 1 base, 7 bases remained unmatched. Using RNA template, CDR3s of TCR alpha and beta were amplified with iRepertoire arm-PCR. For one-step reverse transcription and amplification, 100-400 ng of tissue mRNA or PBMC total RNA was used. TCRdb used MiXCR to reprocess the multiplex PCR reads, holding one entry per CDR3 protein. The table has around 190,000 distinct CDR3 sequences, around 30% seen once; the top ten hold 20%.

The TCR originated in a human donor with low-grade glioma or glioblastoma, undergoing nonglioma brain surgery, or in good health (not recorded which). The sequenced sample was glioma tissue, nonneoplastic brain tissue, or PBMCs (not recorded which). This chain uses TRBV6-2 or TRBV6-3 with TRBJ1-1, with 8 positions matching TRBD1. CDR3 residues: CASSAGDRGNTEAFS. The CDR3 DNA reads TGTGCCAGCAGCGCCGGTGACAGGGGGAACACTGAAGCTTTCTCT.